These 9 T cell receptor beta chains were all obtained from the same sample, sequenced in a study of T cells in Graves' hyperthyroidism and ophthalmopathy (dated by TCRdb to the late 2010s). The library was prepared using multiplex PCR. The data were produced on an Illumina HiSeq 2000. The TCR beta CDR3 regions were amplified from the RNA transcripts. The first round of RT-PCR for the TCR CDR3 was performed with the HTBI primer set and the Qiagen OneStep RT-PCR kit. TCRdb's own reprocessing of the public reads used fastp at Q25 and MiXCR and kept productive beta chains. Every entry covers one CDR3 protein and lists the most common genes and DNA from its rows. The sample table lists about 640,000 distinct CDR3 sequences, under 25% of them with a count of one. The ten largest clones take up about 35% of the sample. The sequenced sample consisted of blood. The receptors come from a man aged 25 to 40 with Graves' ophthalmopathy.

This clonotype has only a few counts. V is TRBV4-1 and J is TRBJ2-1; D might be TRBD2 (5 bases). Looked up from germline, CDR1 is MGHRA and CDR2 is YSYEKL. The V end was cut by 3 bases, the J end by 7 bases, with 13 bases between. This CDR3 comprises 14 residues. CDR3 protein: CASSQQSEDNEQFF. In DNA, the CDR3 is TGCGCCAGCAGCCAGCAATCGGAGGATAATGAGCAGTTCTTC.

CDR3 loop: CSVRFPQDGSPEQYF. Written as DNA, the CDR3 is TGCAGCGTTAGATTCCCCCAGGACGGCAGTCCCGAGCAGTACTTC. This chain connects TRBV29-1 to TRBJ2-7, with D uncertain. Germline loops: CDR1 SQVTM, CDR2 ANQGSEA. The CDR3 consists of 15 residues. V was pared by 5 bases and J by 6 bases, with 23 bases between.

This clonotype was seen at least ten times. V gene TRBV7-8 combines with J gene TRBJ2-3, with 7 nucleotides matching TRBD1. J gave up 2 bases and V 0 bases, and 5 bases lay outside the gene matches. The germline gives CDR1 SGHVS, CDR2 FQNEAQ. The length of the CDR3 is 16 residues. Here the CDR3 DNA reads TGTGCCAGCAGCTTAGCAGGGGGCGCAGACACAGATACGCAGTATTTT. This sequence encodes CASSLAGGADTDTQYF.

This clonotype was recorded a few times. The CDR3, as DNA: TGCGCCAGCAGTGAGCAGGGGAATCAGCCCCAGCATTTT. This encodes CASSEQGNQPQHF. The J gene is TRBJ1-5, the V gene TRBV10-2, with D possibly matching TRBD1 (6 bases). Germline V CDR1 and CDR2: WSHSY, SAAADI. CDR3 length: 13 residues. The V and J ends lost 2 bases and 4 bases respectively, with 6 bases between them.

J is TRBJ1-1 and V is TRBV14; D gene uncertain. CDR1 SGHDN and CDR2 FVKESK come from the germline V gene. Trimming left V 4 bases short and J 9 bases short, with 15 bases between. This CDR3 is built from 13 residues. CDR3: CASSPDLQIKAFF. CDR3 in DNA: TGTGCCAGCAGCCCGGACCTTCAGATTAAAGCTTTCTTT.

This clonotype turned up a few times. The rearrangement uses TRBV28 and TRBJ2-7, with a tentative D call TRBD1 (5 bases). The CDR3 is 15 amino acids. The germline V gene encodes CDR1 MDHEN and CDR2 SYDVKM. V lost 4 bases and J 6 bases, leaving 19 bases between the germline ends. CDR3 sequence (DNA): TGTGCCAGCAGTTCGATCCTGGGGCCCGCTGCCGAGCAGTACTTC. Protein product: CASSSILGPAAEQYF.

The chain uses TRBV6-8 and TRBJ2-1, with TRBD2 identical over 7 bases. V was clipped by 7 bases and J by 0 bases; unmatched bases: 6. The CDR3 covers 15 residues. Germline V gene data show CDR1 as MNHGY and CDR2 as SAAAGT. The DNA of the CDR3 is TGTGCCAGCAACCGGGGGGATAGCTCCTACAATGAGCAGTTCTTC. Translated: CASNRGDSSYNEQFF.

CDR3 residues: CASSLVYLRRTKSEQYF. Here the CDR3 DNA reads TGTGCCAGCAGCTTAGTCTACCTTCGCAGAACGAAGAGCGAGCAGTACTTC. V is TRBV11-2 and J is TRBJ2-7; D is ambiguous. This CDR3 contains 17 residues. Germline CDR1 SGHAT, CDR2 FQNNGV. V was cut by 1 base and J by 6 bases, with 22 bases left in between.

This clonotype appeared a few times. The V gene is TRBV16, the J gene TRBJ1-5; no reliable D call. Trimming stripped 3 bases from V and 5 bases from J, with 14 bases between. The CDR3 runs to 15 residues. CDR1 is KGHSY, CDR2 FQNENV, per germline. CDR3: CASSHSPGLDQPQHF. CDR3 nucleotides: TGTGCCAGCAGCCATTCCCCAGGTCTAGATCAGCCCCAGCATTTT.